These 20 T cell receptor beta chains originate from one sample sequenced in a study of T cells in localized non-small cell lung cancer. Measured with immunoSEQ multiplex PCR; TCRdb has only the in-frame clones, and not every one. The table lists 35,000 or so clones, roughly 90% of them singletons. Sequenced material: peripheral blood, taken before any cancer treatment. The receptors originated from a man aged 35 to 69 with stage I lung adenocarcinoma.

The rearrangement joins TRBV5-6 to TRBJ2-5, with D maybe TRBD2 (6 bases). The germline V and J ends were trimmed by 1 base and 5 bases, with 12 bases remaining between them. Germline CDR1 SGHDT, CDR2 YYEEEE. The CDR3 loop spans 14 amino acids. CDR3 loop: CASSLRRVGETQYF. The CDR3, as DNA: TGTGCCAGCAGCTTGCGGAGGGTGGGCGAGACCCAGTACTTC. Together with reference TRBV5-6 and TRBJ2-5, the CDR3 gives the full variable domain: DAGVTQSPTHLIKTRGQQVTLRCSPKSGHDTVSWYQQALGQGPQFIFQYYEEEERQRGNFPDRFSGHQFPNYSSELNVNALLLGDSALYLCASSLRRVGETQYFGPGTRLLVL.

The rearrangement uses TRBV29-1 and TRBJ1-1, with 7 nucleotides matching TRBD1. Germline lookup yields CDR1 SQVTM and CDR2 ANQGSEA. This CDR3 has 14 residues. Trimming cost V 3 bases and J 1 base; bases outside gene matches: 5. CDR3 sequence reads: CSVEQGVGNTEAFF. The CDR3 bases are TGCAGCGTTGAGCAGGGGGTGGGGAACACTGAAGCTTTCTTT.

The chain links TRBV12-5 to TRBJ2-1; D uncertain. The V end was cut by 2 bases, the J end by 7 bases, with 12 bases between. Germline V gene lookup returns CDR1 LGHNT and CDR2 FRNRAP. The CDR3 sequence is 14 residues long. CDR3 in amino acids: CASGLRARTNEQFF. As DNA, the CDR3 is TGTGCTAGTGGTTTGCGGGCCAGGACGAATGAGCAGTTCTTC.

The chain carries TRBV10-2 and TRBJ1-1, with 7 bases fitting TRBD1. V lost 8 bases to trimming and J lost 1 base; unmatched junction nucleotides: 7. Germline assignment: CDR1 WSHSY and CDR2 SAAADI. The CDR3 runs 14 residues. The CDR3 here is CASGDRRQNTEAFF. The CDR3, as DNA: TGCGCCAGCGGGGACAGAAGGCAGAACACTGAAGCTTTCTTT.

V is TRBV6-5 and J is TRBJ2-3; D gene ambiguous. This CDR3 is built from 11 residues. Trimming took off 8 bases at V and 2 bases at J, with 5 bases between the two ends. CDR1 is MNHEY and CDR2 is SVGAGI in the germline V gene. The CDR3: CASRDTDTQYF. CDR3 in DNA: TGTGCCAGCCGAGACACAGATACGCAGTATTTT.

CDR3: CASTGEGRSPLHF. Written as DNA, the CDR3 is TGTGCCAGCACAGGAGAGGGTCGCTCACCCCTCCACTTT. The chain recombines TRBV2 with TRBJ1-6; D ambiguous. Trimming took 7 bases from V and 10 from J, leaving 14 bases between them. CDR1 and CDR2 (germline): SNHLY, FYNNEI. This CDR3 has 13 amino acids.

The CDR3 DNA reads as TGCGCCAGCAGCTTGGGAGGGACCTACGAGCAGTACTTC. Translated, it gives CASSLGGTYEQYF. The chain combines TRBV5-1 with TRBJ2-7, with D possibly matching TRBD2 (5 bases). The germline V and J ends were trimmed by 0 bases and 2 bases, with 6 bases remaining between them. The CDR3 covers 13 residues. Germline CDR1 SGHRS, CDR2 YFSETQ. Variable domain in full (rest from reference TRBV5-1 and TRBJ2-7): KAGVTQTPRYLIKTRGQQVTLSCSPISGHRSVSWYQQTPGQGLQFLFEYFSETQRNKGNFPGRFSGRQFSNSRSEMNVSTLELGDSALYLCASSLGGTYEQYFGPGTRLTVT.

This clone is a singleton in its sample. The chain couples TRBV19 to TRBJ1-3; no clear D. Per germline, CDR1 LNHDA and CDR2 SQIVND (reference sequence). V lost 4 bases and J lost 3, with 7 bases in between. This CDR3 has 13 residues. The DNA for the CDR3 is TGTGCCAGTAGTAGTAACAGTGGAAACACCATATATTTT. Translation: CASSSNSGNTIYF. Full variable domain (remainder filled in from reference TRBV19 and TRBJ1-3): DGGITQSPKYLFRKEGQNVTLSCEQNLNHDAMYWYRQDPGQGLRLIYYSQIVNDFQKGDIAEGYSVSREKKESFPLTVTSAQKNPTAFYLCASSSNSGNTIYFGEGSWLTVV.

The chain carries TRBV6-5 and TRBJ2-3; tentative D call: TRBD1 (5 bases). Trimming took off 8 bases at V and 0 bases at J, with 15 bases between the two ends. This CDR3 is built from 15 residues. Germline V CDR1 and CDR2: MNHEY, SVGAGI. The CDR3 is CASRNQGISTDTQYF. In DNA form, the CDR3 reads TGTGCCAGCCGAAATCAGGGAATTAGCACAGATACGCAGTATTTT.

This clone has just one count. The chain carries TRBV10-3 and TRBJ2-7; TRBD1 aligns across 10 bases. There are 15 residues in the CDR3. V was pared by 6 bases and J by 3 bases, with 8 bases of the junction left unmatched. Germline assignment: CDR1 ENHRY and CDR2 SYGVKD. The CDR3 DNA follows: TGTGCCATCAGCCGACAGGGGGCGACACTCTACGAGCAGTACTTC. It specifies CAISRQGATLYEQYF.

The chain combines TRBV19 with TRBJ2-2; TRBD2 is a possible D gene (6 bases). V was pared by 3 bases and J by 6 bases, with 17 bases between. The CDR3 totals 16 residues. Germline V gene data show CDR1 as LNHDA and CDR2 as SQIVND (reference sequence). The CDR3 DNA reads as TGTGCCAGTAGTATGCGGGGACCCACCCGCCCCGGGGAGCTGTTTTTT. Amino acid sequence: CASSMRGPTRPGELFF.

The rearrangement uses TRBV7-8 and TRBJ2-7, with 10 nucleotides matching TRBD1. From germline, CDR1 is SGHVS and CDR2 FQNEAQ. The CDR3 has 16 residues. V trimming: 0 bases; J trimming: 3 bases; junction bases outside the gene matches: 5. CDR3 sequence (DNA): TGTGCCAGCAGCTTAGCGGACAGGGGGATTCGCTACGAGCAGTACTTC. Protein sequence: CASSLADRGIRYEQYF.

The chain couples TRBV5-1 to TRBJ1-2; tentatively, D is TRBD1 (6 bases). V lost 3 bases and J 8 bases, leaving 17 bases between the germline ends. The CDR3 contains 14 residues. Germline V gene data show CDR1 as SGHRS and CDR2 as YFSETQ. This CDR3 is CASSSSTQGRGYTF. In DNA form, the CDR3 reads TGCGCCAGCAGCTCGTCAACACAGGGACGGGGCTACACCTTC.

The CDR3 nucleotides read TGTGCCAGCAGCGCAGGGCTGTGGGGCTACACCTTC. The encoded protein is CASSAGLWGYTF. The V and J genes are TRBV11-2 and TRBJ1-2; a weak D match, TRBD1 (5 bases). This CDR3 has 12 residues. CDR1 SGHAT and CDR2 FQNNGV come from the germline V gene. Deletions cut 5 bases from V and 8 bases from J, with 12 bases between.

The chain recombines TRBV19 with TRBJ1-5, with TRBD1 identical over 7 bases. With V trimmed by 1 base and J by 9 bases, 6 bases remained unmatched. Germline lookup yields CDR1 LNHDA and CDR2 SQIVND (reference sequence). The CDR3 runs 14 residues. The CDR3 DNA reads as TGTGCCAGTAGTATAGCCTTCCAGGGGGGGCCCCAGCATTTT. Amino acids: CASSIAFQGGPQHF.

The chain combines TRBV18 with TRBJ2-7; D is perhaps TRBD1 (5 bases). Per the germline V gene, CDR1 is KGHSH and CDR2 is LQKENI. V was pared by 2 bases and J by 2 bases, with 10 bases between. The CDR3 length is 14 residues. Here the CDR3 reads CASSPITGTYEQYF. For the CDR3, the DNA is TGTGCCAGCTCACCAATAACAGGCACCTACGAGCAGTACTTC. Full variable domain (outside the CDR3, taken from reference TRBV18 and TRBJ2-7): NAGVMQNPRHLVRRRGQEARLRCSPMKGHSHVYWYRQLPEEGLKFMVYLQKENIIDESGMPKERFSAEFPKEGPSILRIQQVVRGDSAAYFCASSPITGTYEQYFGPGTRLTVT.

The rearrangement uses TRBV6-1 and TRBJ2-1; D gene ambiguous. Germline V gene sequence: CDR1 MNHNS, CDR2 SASEGT. CDR3 size: 12 residues. V lost 4 bases, J lost 8 bases, and 9 bases lay in between. This CDR3 reads CASSGLGHEQFF. The CDR3, as DNA: TGTGCCAGCAGTGGATTGGGCCATGAGCAGTTCTTC.

The chain is built from TRBV6-5 and TRBJ2-3, with a weak D call TRBD1 (6 bases). Germline V gives CDR1 MNHEY, CDR2 SVGAGI. V was trimmed by 6 bases and J by 4 bases, leaving 8 bases between them. CDR3 length: 12 residues. As DNA, the CDR3 is TGTGCCAGCAGGGACAGCGCAGATACGCAGTATTTT. As protein: CASRDSADTQYF.

The chain uses TRBV5-1 and TRBJ2-7; D is perhaps TRBD1 (6 bases). The germline gives CDR1 SGHRS, CDR2 YFSETQ. V lost 4 bases to trimming and J lost 0 bases, with 11 bases between them. The CDR3 runs 14 residues. The CDR3 DNA follows: TGCGCCAGCAGCCGGGACATCCGCTCCTACGAGCAGTACTTC. Translation gives CASSRDIRSYEQYF.

This clone has a handful of counts. The chain combines TRBV5-1 with TRBJ1-1, with D perhaps TRBD1 (5 bases). The CDR3 contains 14 residues. V lost 1 base, J lost 3 bases, and 10 bases lay in between. CDR1 and CDR2 (germline): SGHRS, YFSETQ. CDR3: CASSLSGPYTEAFF. CDR3 in DNA: TGCGCCAGCAGCTTGTCGGGGCCGTACACTGAAGCTTTCTTT.